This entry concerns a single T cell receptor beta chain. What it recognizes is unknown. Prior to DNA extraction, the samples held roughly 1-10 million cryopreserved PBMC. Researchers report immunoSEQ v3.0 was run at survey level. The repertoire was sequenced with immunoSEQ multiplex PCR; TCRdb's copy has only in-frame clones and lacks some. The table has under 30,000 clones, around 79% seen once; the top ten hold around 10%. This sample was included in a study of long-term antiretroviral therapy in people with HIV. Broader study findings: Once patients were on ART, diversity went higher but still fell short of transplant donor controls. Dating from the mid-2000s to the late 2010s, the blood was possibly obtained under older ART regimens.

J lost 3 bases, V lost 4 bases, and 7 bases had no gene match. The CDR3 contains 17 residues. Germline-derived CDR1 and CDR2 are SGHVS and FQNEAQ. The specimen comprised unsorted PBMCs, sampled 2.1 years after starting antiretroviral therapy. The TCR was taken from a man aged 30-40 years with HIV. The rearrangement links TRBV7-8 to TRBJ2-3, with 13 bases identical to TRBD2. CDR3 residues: CASSSPGLAGRTDTQYF. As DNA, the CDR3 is TGTGCCAGCAGCTCCCCGGGACTAGCGGGAAGGACAGATACGCAGTATTTT.